Shown below are 14 T cell receptor beta chains from a single sample sequenced in a study of T cells in women clearing cervical HPV infection. Sequencing was performed with immunoSEQ multiplex PCR; in TCRdb, only in-frame clones are kept and a portion is missing. The sample table includes under 50,000 clones. The source material was blood buffy coat. The source is a woman between 18 and 70 years old with a cervical HPV16 infection that either progressed to CIN3+ or cleared (not recorded which).

A remark on this clone: Coverage ceases 3 residues before the CDR3 finishes, and the germline J gene fills in the end. This chain links TRBV6-2 or TRBV6-3 with TRBJ2-3; TRBD2 agrees at 13 bases. CDR3 length equals 17 residues. Germline CDR1 MNHEY, CDR2 SVGEGT. The V and J ends lost 5 bases and 4 bases, in that order; junction bases with no gene match: 9. The DNA read from the CDR3 is TGTGCCAGCAGTCCCGGGACTAGCGGGATTAGGGCAGATACG. This encodes CASSPGTSGIRADT. The entire CDR3 is CASSPGTSGIRADTQYF.

In regard to this clone: The CDR3 end lies 3 residues beyond the end of the read and is filled in from the germline J gene. The chain links TRBV5-1 to TRBJ2-3, with TRBD2 identical over 10 bases. Unmatched junction bases numbered 3, after V lost 3 bases and J lost 2 bases. CDR3 length equals 15 residues. The germline gives CDR1 SGHRS, CDR2 YFSETQ. CDR3 amino acids: CASSSAGGPTDTQYF. The CDR3 bases that were read are TGCGCCAGCAGCTCAGCGGGAGGGCCCACAGATACG. Based on the CDR3 plus reference TRBV5-1 and TRBJ2-3, the full variable domain is KAGVTQTPRYLIKTRGQQVTLSCSPISGHRSVSWYQQTPGQGLQFLFEYFSETQRNKGNFPGRFSGRQFSNSRSEMNVSTLELGDSALYLCASSSAGGPTDTQYFGPGTRLTVL.

Note on this clone: Read coverage stops 3 residues before the CDR3 terminus; the germline J gene supplies the remainder. The V and J genes are TRBV4-1 and TRBJ2-4; TRBD1 might be the D (6 bases). This CDR3 has 13 amino acids. Germline assignment: CDR1 MGHRA and CDR2 YSYEKL. V lost 5 bases to trimming and J lost 7 bases, with 12 bases between them. The CDR3: CASSTGSMNIQYF. The sequenced part of the CDR3 DNA is TGCGCCAGCAGCACAGGGAGTATGAACATT.

On this clone: The read ends 3 residues shy of where the CDR3 ends; the end is completed using the germline J gene. The rearrangement links TRBV19 to TRBJ1-3; TRBD1 aligns across 7 bases. Unmatched junction bases numbered 8, after V lost 5 bases and J lost 4 bases. CDR1 LNHDA and CDR2 SQIVND come from the germline V gene (reference sequence). The CDR3 totals 15 residues. CDR3 amino acids: CASSPDRVEGNTIYF. CDR3 DNA, as far as it was read: TGTGCCAGTAGTCCTGACAGGGTGGAGGGAAACACC.

Note on this clone: With the read ending 3 residues before the CDR3 end, the germline J gene is used to fill in that end. The identical CDR3 is also encoded by other nucleotide sequences in the sample. The chain employs TRBV11-3 and TRBJ1-3; no clear D. The germline gives CDR1 SGHNT, CDR2 YENEEA. V lost 5 bases and J lost 1, with 6 bases in between. CDR3 length equals 13 residues. Here the CDR3 reads CASSPGSGNTIYF. The part of the CDR3 DNA that was read is TGTGCCAGCAGCCCGGGTTCTGGAAACACC.

To note about this clone: The read halts 3 residues ahead of the CDR3 end, with the missing end drawn from the germline J gene. This sequence joins TRBV20-1 and TRBJ1-4; possibly TRBD1 for D (6 bases). Germline CDR1 and CDR2: DFQATT and SNEGSKA (reference sequence). Trimming cost V 0 bases and J 5 bases, with 13 bases left between them. There are 15 residues in the CDR3. The CDR3 spells CSARDVVGGNEKLFF. The sequenced CDR3 bases are TGCAGTGCTAGAGATGTCGTAGGGGGAAATGAAAAA.

In regard to this clone: Read data end 3 residues before the CDR3 end; the end is taken from the germline J gene. The gene calls are TRBV5-6 and TRBJ2-7; 10 bases line up with TRBD2. Germline CDR1 is SGHDT and CDR2 is YYEEEE. The CDR3 runs to 15 residues. V shed 4 bases and J 6 bases; nucleotides not matched to a gene: 10. The part of the CDR3 DNA that was read is TGTGCCAGCAGCGGACAAGCGGGAGGGCCCATCGAG. It encodes CASSGQAGGPIE. The whole CDR3 reads CASSGQAGGPIEQYF.

A word on this clone: The CDR3 end is not reached by the read, which stops 3 residues before it; the germline J gene fills it in. V usage is TRBV10-3 and J usage is TRBJ2-1; TRBD1 matches at 7 bases. The CDR3 has 15 residues. J gave up 2 bases and V 4 bases, and 5 bases lay outside the gene matches. The germline V gene encodes CDR1 ENHRY and CDR2 SYGVKD. Partial CDR3 DNA: TGTGCCATCAGTGTCCCCGGGACAGCCTACAATGAG. This gives the protein CAISVPGTAYNE. In full, the CDR3 reads CAISVPGTAYNEQFF.

For this clone: The read terminates 3 residues before the CDR3 end, so the remaining end is supplied by the germline J gene. The rearrangement uses TRBV6-2 or TRBV6-3 and TRBJ1-6; D might be TRBD1 (5 bases). CDR1 is MNHEY, CDR2 SVGEGT, per germline. The CDR3 contains 15 residues. V was cut by 5 bases and J by 7 bases, with 15 bases left in between. CDR3: CASSPTSGWNSPLHF. The sequenced CDR3 bases are TGTGCCAGCAGTCCCACTTCAGGGTGGAATTCACCC.

On this clone: The read halts 3 residues ahead of the CDR3 end, with the missing end drawn from the germline J gene. The rearrangement uses TRBV20-1 and TRBJ2-4; the match to TRBD2 covers 9 bases. The CDR3 loop spans 16 amino acids. CDR1 DFQATT and CDR2 SNEGSKA come from the germline V gene (reference sequence). V was clipped by 3 bases and J by 2 bases; unmatched bases: 8. CDR3 DNA (partial): TGCAGTGCTAGCTTCCGCGGGGGGGCCTCCAAAAACATT. It is translated as CSASFRGGASKNI. The CDR3 in full is CSASFRGGASKNIQYF.

On this clone: Compared with germline, one end of the junction differs, possibly owing to a read error. Read coverage stops 3 residues before the CDR3 terminus; the germline J gene supplies the remainder. The sample holds other DNA sequences that translate to the same CDR3. V usage is TRBV7-8 and J usage is TRBJ1-3, with 8 nucleotides matching TRBD1. Germline V gene sequence: CDR1 SGHVS, CDR2 FQNEAQ. The CDR3 covers 13 residues. The part of the CDR3 DNA that was read is TGTGCCAGCAGCTTTCACAGGGGGGACACT. Its protein product is CASSFHRGDT. The full CDR3 reads CASSFHRGDTIYF.

About this clone itself: Read sequence stops 3 residues before the CDR3 end, and the germline J gene provides the missing end. The chain couples TRBV5-6 to TRBJ2-4; D tentatively fits TRBD1 or TRBD2 (7 bases each). Germline CDR1 and CDR2: SGHDT and YYEEEE. The CDR3 is made up of 12 amino acids. The CDR3 loop is CASRKQGRAQYF. The sequenced CDR3 bases are TGTGCCAGCAGAAAACAGGGGAGGGCT.

As concerns this clone: The read comes to an end 3 residues before the CDR3 does, leaving the germline J gene to fill in the end. The V call is TRBV6-1, the J call TRBJ2-7, with 7 bases matching TRBD2. The germline gives CDR1 MNHNS, CDR2 SASEGT. The CDR3 contains 15 residues. Trimming at V came to 1 base and at J to 5 bases, leaving 8 bases not matched to a gene. The sequenced part of the CDR3 DNA is TGTGCCAGCAGTGAAGGGCGCAGCGGGGCCCACGAG. Amino acid sequence: CASSEGRSGAHE. The entire CDR3 protein is CASSEGRSGAHEQYF.

Of note for this clone: The read ends 3 residues shy of where the CDR3 ends; the end is completed using the germline J gene. The J gene is TRBJ1-1, the V gene TRBV5-1, with D possibly being TRBD1 (6 bases). Germline V gene sequence: CDR1 SGHRS, CDR2 YFSETQ. The CDR3 covers 11 residues. CDR3 amino acids: CASSFGQEAFF. The CDR3 DNA, read in part, is TGCGCCAGCAGCTTCGGACAGGAA.